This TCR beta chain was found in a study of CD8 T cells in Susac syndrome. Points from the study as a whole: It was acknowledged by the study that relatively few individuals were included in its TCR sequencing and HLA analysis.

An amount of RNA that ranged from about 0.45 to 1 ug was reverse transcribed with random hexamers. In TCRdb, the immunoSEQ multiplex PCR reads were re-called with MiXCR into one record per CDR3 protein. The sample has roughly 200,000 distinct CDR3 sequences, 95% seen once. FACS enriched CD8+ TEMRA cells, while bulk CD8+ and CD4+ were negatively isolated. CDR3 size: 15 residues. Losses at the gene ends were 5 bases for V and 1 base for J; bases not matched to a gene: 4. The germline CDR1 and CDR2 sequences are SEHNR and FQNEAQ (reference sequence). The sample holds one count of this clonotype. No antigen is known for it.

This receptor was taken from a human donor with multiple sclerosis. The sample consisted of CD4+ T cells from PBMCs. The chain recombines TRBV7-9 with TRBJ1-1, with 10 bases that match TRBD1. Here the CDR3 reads CASSPGQGWNTEAFF. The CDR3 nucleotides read TGTGCCAGCAGCCCGGGACAGGGGTGGAACACTGAAGCTTTCTTT.